This note documents a single T cell receptor beta chain sequence. Up to 2 ug genomic DNA was used for TCRB CDR3 amplification. Sequencing used immunoSEQ multiplex PCR; TCRdb keeps in-frame clones, though not all of them. The sample contains 65,000 to 80,000 clones, roughly 91% of which appear only once. Regarding time point: after dendritic cell vaccination, including at tumor progression/relapse. Isocitrate dehydrogenase mutation was absent in all glioblastoma patients. PBMC sampling occurred before vaccination, two weeks after the third dose, and at progression. Trimming removed 1 base from V and 4 bases from J; junction bases left unmatched: 6. The CDR3 length is 15 residues. Germline-derived CDR1 and CDR2 are SGHTA and FQGNSA. The sample is drawn from a study of glioma-infiltrating T cells after dendritic cell vaccination.

Sequenced material: blood, taken after dendritic cell vaccination. The chain is built from TRBV7-2 and TRBJ2-7; 8 nucleotides align to TRBD2. This TCR derives from a human donor with glioblastoma. The CDR3 DNA follows: TGTGCCAGCAGCTTAGTGCCGGGAGGGCAATACGAGCAGTACTTC. Encoded protein: CASSLVPGGQYEQYF. Variable domain in full (rest from reference TRBV7-2 and TRBJ2-7): GAGVSQSPSNKVTEKGKDVELRCDPISGHTALYWYRQSLGQGLEFLIYFQGNSAPDKSGLPSDRFSAERTGGSVSTLTIQRTQQEDSAVYLCASSLVPGGQYEQYFGPGTRLTVT.